This TCR beta chain was documented in a study of persistence of HIV-infected CD4 T cells. Study context: Donors were ART-treated; their CMV- and Gag-responding CD4+ T cells were isolated.

The CDR3 spans 13 residues. Between the trimmed V and J ends, which lost 0 bases and 7 bases, there was a span of 9 bases. CDR1 LGHDT and CDR2 YNNKEL come from the germline V gene (reference sequence). This clone was observed a few times. Its antigen is unknown. The libraries were made with immunoSEQ version 4 in survey mode. Clones were read by immunoSEQ multiplex PCR, and TCRdb kept only the in-frame ones, dropping some. The sample consists of some 28,000 clones, more than 75% of them appearing once. The stimulus was lysate of CMV-infected fibroblasts, around 9.3 ug/mL. Sorted nonresponding memory CD4+ T cells were CD40L-negative, CD69-negative, CD45RO-high.

Material: CD4+ T cells sorted from PBMCs after roughly 18-hour stimulation, obtained from a patient who received antiretroviral therapy. This chain uses TRBV3-1 (or the pseudogene TRBV3-2) with TRBJ1-2, with D maybe TRBD1 (6 bases). The TCR comes from an adult man with HIV who was CMV-seropositive. CDR3 residues: CASSQEQGRGYTF. Written as DNA, the CDR3 is TGTGCCAGCAGCCAAGAACAGGGCCGTGGCTACACCTTC.